These 6 T cell receptor beta chains were sequenced from one sample in a study of cytomegalovirus exposure and HLA in healthy donors. With 60 Vbeta and 13 Jbeta primers, the PCR was carried out. TCRdb keeps only in-frame clones here, not all; method: immunoSEQ multiplex PCR. Altogether around 260,000 clones are present, under 90% being singletons, with the ten largest covering about 0.3%. The specimen was PBMCs. Source of these receptors: a girl aged 2-15 years in good health and CMV-seronegative.

The rearrangement joins TRBV5-1 to TRBJ2-2, with no clear D. The CDR3 spans 16 residues. The V gene lost 3 bases and the J gene lost 3 bases, with 15 bases spanning the gap. Germline V CDR1 and CDR2: SGHRS, YFSETQ. The chain's CDR3 is CASSSDGLEDTGELFF. Written as DNA, the CDR3 is TGCGCCAGCAGCTCGGATGGCCTAGAGGACACCGGGGAGCTGTTTTTT.

In its sample, this clone was seen once. This chain connects TRBV28 to TRBJ2-1; D possibly corresponds to TRBD2 (6 bases). With 3 bases removed from V and 4 bases from J, the gap between germline ends came to 16 bases. The germline V gene encodes CDR1 MDHEN and CDR2 SYDVKM. The CDR3 has 16 amino acids. CDR3: CASSLVGLQRYNEQFF. CDR3 in DNA: TGTGCCAGCAGTTTGGTGGGACTCCAGAGATACAATGAGCAGTTCTTC.

The chain employs TRBV5-1 and TRBJ2-1; the D is unclear. With 2 bases removed from V and 1 base from J, the gap between germline ends came to 10 bases. Germline-derived CDR1 and CDR2 are SGHRS and YFSETQ. This CDR3 comprises 15 residues. CDR3 residues: CASSLIGVSYNEQFF. CDR3 nucleotide sequence: TGCGCCAGCAGCTTAATAGGAGTGTCCTACAATGAGCAGTTCTTC.

The chain combines TRBV7-3 with TRBJ2-3; maybe TRBD2 (6 bases). Trimming cost V 1 base and J 0 bases, with 11 bases left between them. From germline, CDR1 is SGHTA and CDR2 FQGTGA. This CDR3 has 16 amino acids. CDR3 sequence (DNA): TGTGCCAGCAGCTTAATCGGCGGGGCTAGCACAGATACGCAGTATTTT. It translates to CASSLIGGASTDTQYF.

This clone was detected only a few times. The chain combines TRBV30 with TRBJ1-2, with a tentative D call TRBD1 (5 bases). The CDR3 sequence is 13 residues long. Germline assignment: CDR1 GTSNPN and CDR2 SVGIG (reference sequence). Trimming stripped 0 bases from V and 7 bases from J, with 12 bases between. The CDR3 sequence: CAWSVRQNIGYTF. The CDR3 DNA sequence: TGTGCCTGGAGTGTACGACAGAATATTGGCTACACCTTC.

The chain combines TRBV5-1 with TRBJ2-7; TRBD1 matches at 7 bases. The CDR3 has 14 residues. Germline V gene data show CDR1 as SGHRS and CDR2 as YFSETQ. V shed 4 bases, J shed 2 bases, and the junction held 6 bases outside the gene matches. This chain's CDR3 is CASSLGTATYEQYF. Here the CDR3 DNA reads TGCGCCAGCAGCCTAGGGACAGCCACCTACGAGCAGTACTTC.